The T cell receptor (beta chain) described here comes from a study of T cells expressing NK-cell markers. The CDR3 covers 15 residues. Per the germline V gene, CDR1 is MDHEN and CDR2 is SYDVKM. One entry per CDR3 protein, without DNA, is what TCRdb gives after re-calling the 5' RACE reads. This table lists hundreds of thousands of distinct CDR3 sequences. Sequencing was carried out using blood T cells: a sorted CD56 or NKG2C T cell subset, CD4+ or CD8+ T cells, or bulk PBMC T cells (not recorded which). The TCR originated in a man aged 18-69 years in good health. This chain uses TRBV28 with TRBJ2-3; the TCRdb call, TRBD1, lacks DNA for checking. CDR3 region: CASSRQDRATDTQYF.